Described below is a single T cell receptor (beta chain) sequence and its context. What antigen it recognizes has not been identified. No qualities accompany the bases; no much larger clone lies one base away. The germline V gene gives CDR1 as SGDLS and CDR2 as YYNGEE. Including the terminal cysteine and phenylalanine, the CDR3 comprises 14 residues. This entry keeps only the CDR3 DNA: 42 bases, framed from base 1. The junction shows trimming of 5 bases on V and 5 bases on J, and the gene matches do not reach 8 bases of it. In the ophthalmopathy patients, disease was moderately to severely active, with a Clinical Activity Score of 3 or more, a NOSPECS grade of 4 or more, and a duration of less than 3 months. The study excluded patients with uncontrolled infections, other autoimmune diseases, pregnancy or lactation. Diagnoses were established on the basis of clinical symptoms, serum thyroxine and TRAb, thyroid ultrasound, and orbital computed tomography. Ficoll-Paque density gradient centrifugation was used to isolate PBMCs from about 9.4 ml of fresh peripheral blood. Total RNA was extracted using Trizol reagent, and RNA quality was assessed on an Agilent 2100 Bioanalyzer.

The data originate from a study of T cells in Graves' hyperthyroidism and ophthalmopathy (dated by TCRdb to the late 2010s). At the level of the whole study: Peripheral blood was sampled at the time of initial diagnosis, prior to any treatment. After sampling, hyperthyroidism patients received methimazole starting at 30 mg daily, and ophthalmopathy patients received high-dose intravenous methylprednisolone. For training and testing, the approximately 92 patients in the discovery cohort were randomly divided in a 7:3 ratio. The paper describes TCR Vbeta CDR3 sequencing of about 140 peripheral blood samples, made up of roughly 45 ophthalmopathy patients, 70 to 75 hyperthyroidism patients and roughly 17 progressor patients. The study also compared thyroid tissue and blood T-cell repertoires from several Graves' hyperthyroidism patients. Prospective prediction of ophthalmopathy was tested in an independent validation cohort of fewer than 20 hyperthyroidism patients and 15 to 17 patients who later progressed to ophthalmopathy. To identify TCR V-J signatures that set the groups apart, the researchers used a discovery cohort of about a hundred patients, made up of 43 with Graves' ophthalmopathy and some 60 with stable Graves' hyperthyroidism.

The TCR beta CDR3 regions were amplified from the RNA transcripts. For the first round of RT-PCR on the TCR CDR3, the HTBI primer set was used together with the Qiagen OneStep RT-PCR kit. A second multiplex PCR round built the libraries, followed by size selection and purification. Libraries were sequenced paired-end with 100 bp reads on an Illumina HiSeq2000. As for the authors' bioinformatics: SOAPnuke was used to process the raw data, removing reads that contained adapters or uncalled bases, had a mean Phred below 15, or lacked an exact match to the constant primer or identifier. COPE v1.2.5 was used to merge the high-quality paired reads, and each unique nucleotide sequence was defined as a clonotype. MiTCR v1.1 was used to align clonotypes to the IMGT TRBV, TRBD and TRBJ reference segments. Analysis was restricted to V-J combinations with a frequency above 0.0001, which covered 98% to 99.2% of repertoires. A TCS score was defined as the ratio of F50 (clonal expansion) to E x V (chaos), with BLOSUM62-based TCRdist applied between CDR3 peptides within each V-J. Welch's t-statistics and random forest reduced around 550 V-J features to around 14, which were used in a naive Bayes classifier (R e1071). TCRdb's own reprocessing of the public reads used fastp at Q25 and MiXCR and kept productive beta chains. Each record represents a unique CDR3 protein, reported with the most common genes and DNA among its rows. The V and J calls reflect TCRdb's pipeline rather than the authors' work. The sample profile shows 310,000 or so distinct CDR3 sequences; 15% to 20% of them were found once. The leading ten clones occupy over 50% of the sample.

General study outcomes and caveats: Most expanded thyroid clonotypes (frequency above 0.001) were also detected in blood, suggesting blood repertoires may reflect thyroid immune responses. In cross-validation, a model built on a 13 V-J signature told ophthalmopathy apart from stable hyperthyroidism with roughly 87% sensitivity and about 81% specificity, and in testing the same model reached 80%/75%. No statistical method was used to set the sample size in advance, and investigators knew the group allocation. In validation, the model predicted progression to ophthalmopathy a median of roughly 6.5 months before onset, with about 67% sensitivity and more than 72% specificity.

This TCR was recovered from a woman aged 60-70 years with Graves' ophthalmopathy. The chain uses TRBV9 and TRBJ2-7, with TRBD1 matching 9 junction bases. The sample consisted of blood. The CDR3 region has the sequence CASSSGTGIHEQYF. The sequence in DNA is TGTGCCAGCAGTTCCGGGACAGGGATCCACGAGCAGTACTTC. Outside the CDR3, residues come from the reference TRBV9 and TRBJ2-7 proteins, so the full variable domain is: DSGVTQTPKHLITATGQRVTLRCSPRSGDLSVYWYQQSLDQGLQFLIQYYNGEERAKGNILERFSAQQFPDLHSELNLSSLELGDSALYFCASSSGTGIHEQYFGPGTRLTVT.